One TCR beta chain is described in this entry. No antigen is known for it. No clone much larger than this one lies a single base away; base qualities are absent. TCRbeta CDR3 regions were amplified from genomic DNA by means of the immunoSEQ Assay, a bias-controlled multiplex PCR. The source study handled its data this way. Within the assay, amplification of reference gene primers was used to estimate how many nucleated cells each sample contained. Sequence reads were collapsed and filtered to measure the absolute abundance of every unique TCRbeta CDR3 rearrangement. For each sample, productive Simpson clonality was calculated as the square root of Simpson's diversity index over productive rearrangements. The clones in this table, taken by TCRdb from immuneACCESS, are in-frame only. Not every clone is retained; where verified, under half of the shortfall comes from an unresolved V gene, and the cause of the rest is unknown. V, J and clone size reflect that table, while D and trimming were determined from the DNA. The sample contains 200,000 to 250,000 clones, about 85% of them found a single time. The ten largest account for 4% to 6% of the sample.

Based on the germline V gene (reference sequence), the CDR1 and CDR2 sequences are MNHEY and SMNVEV. The junction carries 22 bases between V and J, which are trimmed by 5 bases and 8 bases respectively. The CDR3, cysteine through phenylalanine, is 16 amino acids long. The entry retains the CDR3 DNA only, 48 bases that are in frame from base 1. Another Seattle source contributed samples from volunteer blood donors who had recovered from COVID-19. The collaborating institutions used their own protocols to collect whole blood in K2EDTA tubes. For TCRbeta analysis, collaborators shipped samples in one of three forms: frozen whole blood, isolated PBMCs, or DNA extracted from either of those sample types. This sample stems from a study of blood T cell repertoires in COVID-19 (dated by TCRdb to the early 2020s). Broadly, across the study: Samples covering the acute and convalescent phases of COVID-19 were provided by collaborators in the United States, Italy and Spain. Sample metadata almost always included a de-identified subject ID, COVID-19 status, age in years and sex. The material from the prospective study consisted of cDNA or gDNA derived from T cells, B-cell-depleted T cells, or PBMCs. The repertoires were released in a freely available public database meant as a resource for research on the immune response to SARS-CoV-2. Subjects who had been exposed to COVID-19, were actively infected with it, or had recovered from it provided the deeply sampled blood TCRbeta repertoires that made up the dataset. Where HLA class I and class II types were available, the types were taken from metadata supplied by the sample provider, not from assay-based typing. The samples were drawn from the first 160 participants of the ongoing ImmuneRACE study and from 950 to 1,500 subjects provided by 6 global collaborators.

The study at large found these results: How much clinical and demographic metadata was included differed by source and by participant, and the metadata was provided uncurated.

This chain is built from TRBV27 and TRBJ2-1; tentative D gene TRBD2, with 5 bases matching. The TCR comes from a woman aged 55-69 years who had recovered from COVID-19. Sequencing input: peripheral blood. CDR3 protein: CASSAHRGLHRDEQFF. In nucleotides, the sequence is TGTGCCAGCAGTGCCCATCGAGGGCTCCACCGGGATGAGCAGTTCTTC.